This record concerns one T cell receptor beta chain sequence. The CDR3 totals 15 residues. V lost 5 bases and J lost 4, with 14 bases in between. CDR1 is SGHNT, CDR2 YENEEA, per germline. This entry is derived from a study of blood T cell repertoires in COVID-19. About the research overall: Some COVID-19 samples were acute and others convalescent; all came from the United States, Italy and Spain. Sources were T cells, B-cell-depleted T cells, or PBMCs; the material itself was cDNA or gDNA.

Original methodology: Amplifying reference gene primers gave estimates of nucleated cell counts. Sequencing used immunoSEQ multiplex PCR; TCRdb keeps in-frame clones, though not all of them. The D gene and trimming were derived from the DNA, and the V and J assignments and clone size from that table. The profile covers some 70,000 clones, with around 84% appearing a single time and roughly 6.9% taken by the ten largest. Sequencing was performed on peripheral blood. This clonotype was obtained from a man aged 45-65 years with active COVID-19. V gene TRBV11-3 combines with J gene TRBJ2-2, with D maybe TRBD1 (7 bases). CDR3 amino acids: CASSRQGGGTGELFF. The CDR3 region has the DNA TGTGCCAGCAGCCGTCAGGGGGGCGGCACCGGGGAGCTGTTTTTT.